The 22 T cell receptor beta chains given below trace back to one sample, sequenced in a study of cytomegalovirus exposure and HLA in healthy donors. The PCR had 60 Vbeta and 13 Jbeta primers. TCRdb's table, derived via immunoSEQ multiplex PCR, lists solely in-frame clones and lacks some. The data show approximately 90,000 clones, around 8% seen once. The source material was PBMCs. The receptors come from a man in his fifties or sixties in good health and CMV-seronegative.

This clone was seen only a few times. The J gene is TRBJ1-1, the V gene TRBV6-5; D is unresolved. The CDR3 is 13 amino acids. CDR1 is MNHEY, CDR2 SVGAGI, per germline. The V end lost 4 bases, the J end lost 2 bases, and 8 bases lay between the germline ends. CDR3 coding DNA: TGTGCCAGCAGTTCTCCAGGCAACACTGAAGCTTTCTTT. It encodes CASSSPGNTEAFF.

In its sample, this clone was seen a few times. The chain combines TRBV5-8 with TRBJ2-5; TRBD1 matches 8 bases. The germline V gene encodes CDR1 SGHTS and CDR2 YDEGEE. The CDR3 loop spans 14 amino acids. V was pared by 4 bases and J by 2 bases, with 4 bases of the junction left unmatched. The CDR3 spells CASSLTGAQETQYF. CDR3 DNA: TGTGCCAGCAGCCTGACAGGGGCGCAAGAGACCCAGTACTTC.

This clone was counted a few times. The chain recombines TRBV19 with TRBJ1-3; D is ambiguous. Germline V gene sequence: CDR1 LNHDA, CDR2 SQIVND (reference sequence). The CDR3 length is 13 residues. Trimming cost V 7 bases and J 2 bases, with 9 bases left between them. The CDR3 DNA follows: TGTGCCAGTACCATACAACCTGGAAACACCATATATTTT. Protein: CASTIQPGNTIYF.

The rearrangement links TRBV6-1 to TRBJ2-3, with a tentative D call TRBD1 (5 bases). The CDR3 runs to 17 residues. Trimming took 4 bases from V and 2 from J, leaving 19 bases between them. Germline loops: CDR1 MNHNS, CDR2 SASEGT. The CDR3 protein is CASSGLTVLPLTDTQYF. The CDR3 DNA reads TGTGCCAGCAGTGGCTTGACAGTCCTCCCCCTCACAGATACGCAGTATTTT.

The CDR3 protein is CASSQDERGGRLLSYNEQFF. The CDR3, as DNA: TGCGCCAGCAGCCAAGATGAACGGGGCGGGAGACTACTCTCCTACAATGAGCAGTTCTTC. The chain is built from TRBV4-3 and TRBJ2-1; 7 bases line up with TRBD2. Germline loops: CDR1 LGHNA, CDR2 YSLEER. The CDR3 runs to 20 residues. Trimming cost V 0 bases and J 0 bases; bases outside gene matches: 14.

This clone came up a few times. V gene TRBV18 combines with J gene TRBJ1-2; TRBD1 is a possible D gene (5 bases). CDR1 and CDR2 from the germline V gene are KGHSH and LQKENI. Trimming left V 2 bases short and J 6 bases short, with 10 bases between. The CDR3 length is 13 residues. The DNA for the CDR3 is TGTGCCAGCTCACCAGCCCAGGGTGATGGCTACACCTTC. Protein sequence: CASSPAQGDGYTF.

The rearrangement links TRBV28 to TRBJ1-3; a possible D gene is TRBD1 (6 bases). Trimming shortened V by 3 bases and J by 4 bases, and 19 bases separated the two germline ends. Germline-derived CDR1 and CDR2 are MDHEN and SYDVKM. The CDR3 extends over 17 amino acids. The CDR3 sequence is CASSLAGVGGSGNTIYF. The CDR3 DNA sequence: TGTGCCAGCAGTTTGGCGGGCGTAGGGGGATCGGGAAACACCATATATTTT.

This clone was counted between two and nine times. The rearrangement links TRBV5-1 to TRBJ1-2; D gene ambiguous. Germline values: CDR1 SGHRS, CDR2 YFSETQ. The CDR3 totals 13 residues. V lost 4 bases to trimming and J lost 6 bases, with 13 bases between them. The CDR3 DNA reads TGCGCCAGCAGCGAAATGGGAGGCGATGGCTACACCTTC. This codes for CASSEMGGDGYTF.

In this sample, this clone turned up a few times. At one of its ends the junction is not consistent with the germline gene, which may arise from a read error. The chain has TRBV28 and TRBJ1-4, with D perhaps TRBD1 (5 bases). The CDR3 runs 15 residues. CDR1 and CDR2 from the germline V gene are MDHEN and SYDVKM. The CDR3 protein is CARSSAGGRNEKLFF. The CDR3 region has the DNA TGTGCCCGCAGTTCAGCGGGGGGGAGGAATGAAAAACTGTTTTTT.

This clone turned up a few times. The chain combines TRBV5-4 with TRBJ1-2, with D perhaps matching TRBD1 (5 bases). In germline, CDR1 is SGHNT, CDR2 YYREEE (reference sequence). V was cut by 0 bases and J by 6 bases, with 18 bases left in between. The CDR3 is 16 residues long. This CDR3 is CASSLAGGLGANGYTF. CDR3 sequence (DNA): TGTGCCAGCAGCTTGGCGGGGGGTCTCGGGGCAAATGGCTACACCTTC.

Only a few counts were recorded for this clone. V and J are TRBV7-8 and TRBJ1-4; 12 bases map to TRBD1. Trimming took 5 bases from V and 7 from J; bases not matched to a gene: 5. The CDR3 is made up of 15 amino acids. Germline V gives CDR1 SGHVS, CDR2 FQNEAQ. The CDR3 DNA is TGTGCCAGCAGCACGCGGGACAGGGGGCGTGAAAAACTGTTTTTT. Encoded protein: CASSTRDRGREKLFF.

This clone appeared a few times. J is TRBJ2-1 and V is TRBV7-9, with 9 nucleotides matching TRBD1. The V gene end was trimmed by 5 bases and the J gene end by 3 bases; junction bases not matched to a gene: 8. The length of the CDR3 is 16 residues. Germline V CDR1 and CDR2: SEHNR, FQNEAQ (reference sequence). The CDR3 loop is CASSISGTGIYNEQFF. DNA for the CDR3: TGTGCCAGCAGCATCTCCGGGACAGGGATCTACAATGAGCAGTTCTTC.

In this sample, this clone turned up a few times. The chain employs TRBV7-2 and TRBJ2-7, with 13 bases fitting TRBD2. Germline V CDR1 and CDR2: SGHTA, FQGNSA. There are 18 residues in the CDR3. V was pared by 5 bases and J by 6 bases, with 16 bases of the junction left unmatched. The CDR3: CASSHYGLAGVLFPEQYF. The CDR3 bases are TGTGCCAGCAGCCACTACGGACTAGCGGGGGTTCTCTTCCCCGAGCAGTACTTC. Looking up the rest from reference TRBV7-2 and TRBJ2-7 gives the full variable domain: GAGVSQSPSNKVTEKGKDVELRCDPISGHTALYWYRQSLGQGLEFLIYFQGNSAPDKSGLPSDRFSAERTGGSVSTLTIQRTQQEDSAVYLCASSHYGLAGVLFPEQYFGPGTRLTVT.

The CDR3 DNA sequence: TGTGCCAGCAGCTTCAAGAGGTGGGCGGGGACTAGTAATAATGAGCAGTTCTTC. It yields the protein CASSFKRWAGTSNNEQFF. This rearrangement joins TRBV7-2 to TRBJ2-1; 8 bases fit TRBD2. There are 18 residues in the CDR3. Germline values: CDR1 SGHTA, CDR2 FQGNSA. V shed 3 bases, J shed 7 bases, and the junction held 17 bases outside the gene matches.

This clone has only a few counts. The CDR3 loop is CASSMGTGWTLKMWEQYF. The CDR3 region has the DNA TGTGCCAGCAGCATGGGGACAGGTTGGACTTTGAAAATGTGGGAGCAGTACTTC. The chain couples TRBV11-2 to TRBJ2-7; 8 nucleotides agree with TRBD1. The CDR3 is 18 amino acids. With V trimmed by 5 bases and J by 7 bases, 22 bases remained unmatched. CDR1 is SGHAT and CDR2 is FQNNGV in the germline V gene. The full variable domain, in which reference TRBV11-2 and TRBJ2-7 provide the parts outside the CDR3, is EAGVAQSPRYKIIEKRQSVAFWCNPISGHATLYWYQQILGQGPKLLIQFQNNGVVDDSQLPKDRFSAERLKGVDSTLKIQPAKLEDSAVYLCASSMGTGWTLKMWEQYFGPGTRLTVT.

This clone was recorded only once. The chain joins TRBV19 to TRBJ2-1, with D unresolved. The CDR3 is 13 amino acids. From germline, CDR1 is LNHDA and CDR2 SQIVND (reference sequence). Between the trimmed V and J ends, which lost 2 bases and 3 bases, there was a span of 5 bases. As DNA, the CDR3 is TGTGCCAGTAGTATAAATATCTACAATGAGCAGTTCTTC. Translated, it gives CASSINIYNEQFF.

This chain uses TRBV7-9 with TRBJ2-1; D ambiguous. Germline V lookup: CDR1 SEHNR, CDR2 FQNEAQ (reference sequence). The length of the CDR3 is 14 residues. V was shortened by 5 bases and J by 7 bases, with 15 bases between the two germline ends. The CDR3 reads CASSALGAKNEQFF. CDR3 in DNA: TGTGCCAGCAGCGCTCTCGGAGCGAAAAATGAGCAGTTCTTC.

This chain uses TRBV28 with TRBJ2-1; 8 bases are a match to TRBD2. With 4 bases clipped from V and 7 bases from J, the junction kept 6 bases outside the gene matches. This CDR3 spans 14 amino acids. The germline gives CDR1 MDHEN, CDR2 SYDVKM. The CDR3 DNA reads TGTGCCAGCAGTTCCGGGACTAGAAGAAATGAGCAGTTCTTC. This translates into CASSSGTRRNEQFF.

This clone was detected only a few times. CDR3 in amino acids: CAIKASGGDLDTQYF. The CDR3 region has the DNA TGTGCCATCAAAGCTAGCGGGGGAGACCTGGATACGCAGTATTTT. The genes are TRBV10-3 and TRBJ2-3; 10 positions match TRBD2. Germline CDR1 reads ENHRY; CDR2 reads SYGVKD. V gave up 7 bases and J gave up 6 bases; unmatched junction bases: 10. The CDR3 covers 15 residues.

The CDR3 sequence: CASSIESTGPGYTF. Here the CDR3 DNA reads TGTGCCAGTAGTATAGAGTCGACAGGGCCTGGCTACACCTTC. The rearrangement uses TRBV19 and TRBJ1-2; 7 positions agree with TRBD1. Unmatched junction bases numbered 5, after V lost 0 bases and J lost 7 bases. The CDR3 consists of 14 residues. CDR1 LNHDA and CDR2 SQIVND come from the germline V gene (reference sequence).

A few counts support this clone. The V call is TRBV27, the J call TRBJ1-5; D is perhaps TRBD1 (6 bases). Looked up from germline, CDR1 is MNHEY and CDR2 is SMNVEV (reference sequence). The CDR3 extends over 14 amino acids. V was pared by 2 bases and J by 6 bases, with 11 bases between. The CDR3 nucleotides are TGTGCCAGCAGTTTAGGGGGCCGGGGTCAGCCCCAGCATTTT. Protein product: CASSLGGRGQPQHF.

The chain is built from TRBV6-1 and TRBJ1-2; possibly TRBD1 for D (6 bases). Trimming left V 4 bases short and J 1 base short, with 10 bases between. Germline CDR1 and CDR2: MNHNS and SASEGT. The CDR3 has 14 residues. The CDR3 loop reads CASSADRINYGYTF. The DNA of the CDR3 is TGTGCCAGCAGTGCTGACAGGATTAACTATGGCTACACCTTC.